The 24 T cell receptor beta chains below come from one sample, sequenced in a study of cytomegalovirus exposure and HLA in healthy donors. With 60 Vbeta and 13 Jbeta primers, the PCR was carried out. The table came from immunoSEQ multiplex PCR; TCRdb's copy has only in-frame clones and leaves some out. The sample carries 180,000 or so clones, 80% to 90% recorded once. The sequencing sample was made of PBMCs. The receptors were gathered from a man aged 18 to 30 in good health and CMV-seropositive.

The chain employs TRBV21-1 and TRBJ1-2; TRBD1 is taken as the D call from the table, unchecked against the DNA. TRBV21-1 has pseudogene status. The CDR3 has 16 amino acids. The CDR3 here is CASSKGRQCGLYGYTF. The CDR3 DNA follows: TGTGCCAGCAGCAAAGGCCGACAGTGTGGGCTCTATGGCTACACCTTC.

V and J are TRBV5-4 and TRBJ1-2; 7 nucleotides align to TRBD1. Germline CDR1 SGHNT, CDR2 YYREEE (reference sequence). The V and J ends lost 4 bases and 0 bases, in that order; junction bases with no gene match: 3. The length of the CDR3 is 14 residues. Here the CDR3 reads CASSPQGTNYGYTF. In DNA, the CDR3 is TGTGCCAGCAGCCCACAGGGGACTAACTATGGCTACACCTTC.

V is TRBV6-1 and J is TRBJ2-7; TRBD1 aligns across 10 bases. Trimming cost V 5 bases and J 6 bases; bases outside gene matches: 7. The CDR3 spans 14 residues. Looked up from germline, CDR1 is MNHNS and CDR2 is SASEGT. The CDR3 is CASSQTGGVFEQYF. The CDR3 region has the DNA TGTGCCAGCAGTCAGACAGGGGGCGTTTTCGAGCAGTACTTC.

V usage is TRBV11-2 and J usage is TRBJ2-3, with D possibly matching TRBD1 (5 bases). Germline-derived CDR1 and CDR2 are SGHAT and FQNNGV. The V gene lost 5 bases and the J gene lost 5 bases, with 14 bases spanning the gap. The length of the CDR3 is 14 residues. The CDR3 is CASSLDTPGDTQYF. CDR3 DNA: TGTGCCAGCAGCCTGGACACCCCGGGAGATACGCAGTATTTT.

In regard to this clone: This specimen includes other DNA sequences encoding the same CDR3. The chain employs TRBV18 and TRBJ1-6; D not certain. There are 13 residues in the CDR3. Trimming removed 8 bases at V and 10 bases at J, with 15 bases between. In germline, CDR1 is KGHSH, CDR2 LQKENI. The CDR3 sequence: CASAREELSPLHF. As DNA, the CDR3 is TGTGCCAGCGCCCGGGAGGAATTATCACCCCTCCACTTT.

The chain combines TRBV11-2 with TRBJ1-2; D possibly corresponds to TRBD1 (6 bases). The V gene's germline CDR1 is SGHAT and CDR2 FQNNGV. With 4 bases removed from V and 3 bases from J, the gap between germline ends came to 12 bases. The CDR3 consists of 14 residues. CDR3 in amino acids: CASSSVQGYYGYTF. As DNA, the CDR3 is TGTGCCAGCAGCTCGGTCCAGGGGTACTATGGCTACACCTTC.

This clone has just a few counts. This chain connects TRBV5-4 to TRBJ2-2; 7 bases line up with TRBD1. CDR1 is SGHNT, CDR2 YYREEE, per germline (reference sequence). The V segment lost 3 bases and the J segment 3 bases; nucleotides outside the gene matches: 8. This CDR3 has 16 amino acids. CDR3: CASSSSKGQDTGELFF. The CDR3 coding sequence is TGTGCCAGCAGCTCGAGTAAAGGACAGGACACCGGGGAGCTGTTTTTT. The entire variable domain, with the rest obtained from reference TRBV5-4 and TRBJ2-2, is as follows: ETGVTQSPTHLIKTRGQQVTLRCSSQSGHNTVSWYQQALGQGPQFIFQYYREEENGRGNFPPRFSGLQFPNYSSELNVNALELDDSALYLCASSSSKGQDTGELFFGEGSRLTVL.

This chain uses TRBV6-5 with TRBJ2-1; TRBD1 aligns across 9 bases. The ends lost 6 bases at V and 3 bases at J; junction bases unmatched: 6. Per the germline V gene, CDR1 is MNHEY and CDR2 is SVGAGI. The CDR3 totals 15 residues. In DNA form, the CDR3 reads TGTGCCAGCAGCCGAAGACAGGGGGTCTACAATGAGCAGTTCTTC. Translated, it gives CASSRRQGVYNEQFF.

CDR3 DNA: TGTGCCAGCAGACAGGGGGATGGCTACACCTTC. It specifies CASRQGDGYTF. The V call is TRBV6-6, the J call TRBJ1-2, with 8 bases aligning to TRBD1. CDR1 MNHNY and CDR2 SVGAGI come from the germline V gene (reference sequence). The junction had 0 bases not matched to a gene; V was cut back by 6 bases and J by 6 bases. CDR3 size: 11 residues.

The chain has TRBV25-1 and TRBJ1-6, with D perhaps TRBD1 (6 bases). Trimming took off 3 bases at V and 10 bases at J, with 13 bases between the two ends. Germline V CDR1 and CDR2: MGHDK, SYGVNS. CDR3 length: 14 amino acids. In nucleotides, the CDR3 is TGTGCCAGCAGTGAGAGGGGGGGTCGGTCACCCCTCCACTTT. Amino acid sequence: CASSERGGRSPLHF.

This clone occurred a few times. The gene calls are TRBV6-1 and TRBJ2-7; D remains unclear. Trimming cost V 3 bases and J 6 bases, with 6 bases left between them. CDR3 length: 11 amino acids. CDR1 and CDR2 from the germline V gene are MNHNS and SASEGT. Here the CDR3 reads CASSDWLEQYF. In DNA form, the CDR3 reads TGTGCCAGCAGTGATTGGCTCGAGCAGTACTTC.

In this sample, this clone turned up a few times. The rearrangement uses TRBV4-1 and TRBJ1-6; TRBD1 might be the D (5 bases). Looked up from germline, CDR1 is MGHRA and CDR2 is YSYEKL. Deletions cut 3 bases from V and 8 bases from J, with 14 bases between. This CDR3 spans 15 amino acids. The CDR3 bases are TGCGCCAGCAGCCACCCCACGGTAGGGGATTCACCCCTCCACTTT. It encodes CASSHPTVGDSPLHF.

Written as DNA, the CDR3 is TGTGCCAGCAGTAGCCAGGCCCTTGGGCCGAATCAGCCCCAGCATTTT. It yields the protein CASSSQALGPNQPQHF. This sequence joins TRBV2 and TRBJ1-5; D is undetermined. This CDR3 has 16 amino acids. V shed 5 bases and J shed 4 bases, with 18 bases lying between them. CDR1 SNHLY and CDR2 FYNNEI come from the germline V gene. The full variable domain, with the rest looked up from reference TRBV2 and TRBJ1-5, is EPEVTQTPSHQVTQMGQEVILRCVPISNHLYFYWYRQILGQKVEFLVSFYNNEISEKSEIFDDQFSVERPDGSNFTLKIRSTKLEDSAMYFCASSSQALGPNQPQHFGDGTRLSIL.

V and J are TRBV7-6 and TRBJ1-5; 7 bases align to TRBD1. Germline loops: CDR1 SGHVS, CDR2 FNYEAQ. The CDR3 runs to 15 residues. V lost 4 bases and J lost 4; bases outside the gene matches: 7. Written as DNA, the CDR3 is TGTGCCAGCAGCTCTGGAGGACAGGCGAATCAGCCCCAGCATTTT. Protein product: CASSSGGQANQPQHF.

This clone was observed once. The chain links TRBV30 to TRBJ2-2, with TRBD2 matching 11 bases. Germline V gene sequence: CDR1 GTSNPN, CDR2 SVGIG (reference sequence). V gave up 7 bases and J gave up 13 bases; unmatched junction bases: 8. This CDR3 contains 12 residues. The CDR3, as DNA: TGTGCCTTACGACTAGCGGGGCCCGGGCTGTTTTTT. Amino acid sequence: CALRLAGPGLFF.

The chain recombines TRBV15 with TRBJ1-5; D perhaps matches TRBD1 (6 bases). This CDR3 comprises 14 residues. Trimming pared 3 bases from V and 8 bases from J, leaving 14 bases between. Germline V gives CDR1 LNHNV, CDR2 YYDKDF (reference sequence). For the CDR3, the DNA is TGTGCCACCAGCAGTACAGGGAAGGGGAAGCCCCAGCATTTT. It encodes CATSSTGKGKPQHF.

For the CDR3, the DNA is TGTGCCAGCAGTTTGCACCCACCGGGACAGGGGTATAGACTGTTTTTT. It is translated as CASSLHPPGQGYRLFF. The chain employs TRBV27 and TRBJ1-4; the match to TRBD1 covers 10 bases. V lost 3 bases and J lost 13; bases outside the gene matches: 14. CDR1 and CDR2 (germline): MNHEY, SMNVEV (reference sequence). The CDR3 contains 16 residues.

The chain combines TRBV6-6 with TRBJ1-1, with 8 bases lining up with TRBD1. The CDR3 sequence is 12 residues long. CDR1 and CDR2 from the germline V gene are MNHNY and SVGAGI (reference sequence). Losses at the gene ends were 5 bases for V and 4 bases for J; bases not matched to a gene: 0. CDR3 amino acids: CASSTGGTEAFF. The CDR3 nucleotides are TGTGCCAGCAGTACAGGGGGCACTGAAGCTTTCTTT.

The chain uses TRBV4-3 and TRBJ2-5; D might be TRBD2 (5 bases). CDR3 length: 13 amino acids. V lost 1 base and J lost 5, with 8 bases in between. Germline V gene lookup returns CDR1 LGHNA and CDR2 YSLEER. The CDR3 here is CASSQGGLETQYF. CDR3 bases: TGCGCCAGCAGCCAAGGCGGGCTGGAGACCCAGTACTTC.

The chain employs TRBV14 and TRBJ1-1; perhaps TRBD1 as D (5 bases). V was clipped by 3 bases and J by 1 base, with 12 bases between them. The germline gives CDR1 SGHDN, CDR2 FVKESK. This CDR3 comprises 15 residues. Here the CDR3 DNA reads TGTGCCAGCAGCCAGGCGACAGCTGGGAACACTGAAGCTTTCTTT. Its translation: CASSQATAGNTEAFF.

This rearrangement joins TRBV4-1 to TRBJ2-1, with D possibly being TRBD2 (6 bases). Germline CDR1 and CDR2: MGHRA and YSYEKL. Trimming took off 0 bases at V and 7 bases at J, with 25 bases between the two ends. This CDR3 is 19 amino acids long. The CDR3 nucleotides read TGCGCCAGCAGCCAAGAGCCGGGGGTGGAGGCGGGGTCAGGGAATGAGCAGTTCTTC. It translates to CASSQEPGVEAGSGNEQFF.

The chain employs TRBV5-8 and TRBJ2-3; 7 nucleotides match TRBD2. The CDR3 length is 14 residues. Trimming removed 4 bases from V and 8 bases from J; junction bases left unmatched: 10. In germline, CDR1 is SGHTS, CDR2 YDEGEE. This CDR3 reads CASSPEPTSRTQYF. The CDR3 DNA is TGTGCCAGCAGCCCGGAACCGACTAGCCGTACGCAGTATTTT.

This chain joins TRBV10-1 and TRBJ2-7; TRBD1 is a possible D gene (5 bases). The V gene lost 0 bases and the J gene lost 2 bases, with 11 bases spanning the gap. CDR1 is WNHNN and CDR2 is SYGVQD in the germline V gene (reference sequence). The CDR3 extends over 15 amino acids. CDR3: CASSESQGRTYEQYF. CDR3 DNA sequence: TGCGCCAGCAGTGAGTCCCAGGGTAGGACCTACGAGCAGTACTTC.

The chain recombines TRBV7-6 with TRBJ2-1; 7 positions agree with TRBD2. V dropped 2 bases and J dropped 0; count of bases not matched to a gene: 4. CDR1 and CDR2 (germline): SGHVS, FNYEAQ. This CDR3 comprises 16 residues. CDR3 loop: CASSLQAGSSYNEQFF. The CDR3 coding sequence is TGTGCCAGCAGCTTACAAGCGGGGAGCTCCTACAATGAGCAGTTCTTC.